These 19 T cell receptor beta chains were sequenced from one sample in a study of radiation and T cells in renal cell carcinoma. This sample's time point: blood 4 weeks post-SBRT, at nephrectomy. The sample's treatment: 15 Gy SBRT to primary tumor, nephrectomy 4 weeks later. Sequenced by immunoSEQ multiplex PCR; TCRdb stores in-frame clones only, minus some. The data hold 150,000 to 200,000 clones, with less than 90% observed a single time. This material consisted of blood, taken from a patient whose treatment included radiotherapy and nephrectomy. The receptors were gathered from a woman in her 50s with renal cell carcinoma.

This clone appeared once. J is TRBJ2-3 and V is TRBV9, with D possibly being TRBD1 or TRBD2 (7 bases each). The V gene lost 0 bases and the J gene lost 1 base, with 15 bases spanning the gap. The CDR3 is 17 residues long. The germline CDR1 and CDR2 sequences are SGDLS and YYNGEE. As DNA, the CDR3 is TGTGCCAGCAGCGTAGAGGGGGCTAGCGGAGGCACAGATACGCAGTATTTT. Translation gives CASSVEGASGGTDTQYF.

The chain recombines TRBV6-5 with TRBJ2-5; D possibly corresponds to TRBD1 (6 bases). Trimming pared 6 bases from V and 0 bases from J, leaving 14 bases between. CDR3 length equals 15 residues. The germline gives CDR1 MNHEY, CDR2 SVGAGI. CDR3 protein: CASRTRGKYQETQYF. CDR3 in DNA: TGTGCCAGCAGGACCAGGGGAAAGTACCAAGAGACCCAGTACTTC.

This chain uses TRBV5-1 with TRBJ1-4; 9 bases line up with TRBD1. Germline CDR1 and CDR2: SGHRS and YFSETQ. After removal of 2 bases from V and 8 bases from J, the junction contained 7 bases not matched to a gene. This CDR3 is built from 15 residues. CDR3 nucleotides: TGCGCCAGCAGCTTAATACAGGGGGCGGAAGAAAAACTGTTTTTT. Protein: CASSLIQGAEEKLFF.

The chain joins TRBV5-5 to TRBJ2-5, with D perhaps TRBD2 (6 bases). The germline V gene has CDR1 SGHKS and CDR2 YYEKEE (reference sequence). V was clipped by 0 bases and J by 1 base, with 13 bases between them. The CDR3 runs to 16 residues. The CDR3 is CASSLGVGGGQETQYF. CDR3 in DNA: TGTGCCAGCAGCTTGGGAGTGGGAGGAGGCCAAGAGACCCAGTACTTC.

This clone was seen a handful of times. The chain combines TRBV18 with TRBJ1-5, with 7 bases fitting TRBD1. V gave up 2 bases and J gave up 4 bases; unmatched junction bases: 5. The germline V gene encodes CDR1 KGHSH and CDR2 LQKENI. The CDR3 is made up of 15 amino acids. The CDR3 here is CASSPEGQPNQPQHF. The CDR3 DNA sequence: TGTGCCAGCTCACCAGAGGGACAGCCGAATCAGCCCCAGCATTTT.

The V and J genes are TRBV7-3 and TRBJ2-5; either TRBD1 or TRBD2 may supply D (6 bases each). This CDR3 spans 14 amino acids. Per the germline V gene, CDR1 is SGHTA and CDR2 is FQGTGA. The V gene lost 5 bases and the J gene lost 2 bases, with 12 bases spanning the gap. CDR3: CASSPQGGQETQYF. The CDR3 coding sequence is TGTGCCAGCAGCCCCCAAGGGGGGCAAGAGACCCAGTACTTC.

The chain employs TRBV18 and TRBJ1-3, with 11 bases fitting TRBD1. Germline trimming cut 3 bases from V and 6 bases from J; bases unmatched to any gene: 4. The CDR3 length is 15 residues. The germline V gene has CDR1 KGHSH and CDR2 LQKENI. The CDR3 DNA reads as TGTGCCAGCTCACCCCGGGACAGGGGGGCAAACACCATATATTTT. Translating gives CASSPRDRGANTIYF.

The V and J genes are TRBV2 and TRBJ2-1; D gene unclear. Germline V lookup: CDR1 SNHLY, CDR2 FYNNEI. CDR3 length equals 12 residues. V lost 9 bases to trimming and J lost 4 bases, with 10 bases between them. CDR3 region: CASGFLYNEQFF. The CDR3 DNA sequence: TGTGCCAGTGGATTTCTTTACAATGAGCAGTTCTTC.

V usage is TRBV18 and J usage is TRBJ2-7, with D unresolved. Germline lookup yields CDR1 KGHSH and CDR2 LQKENI. Between the trimmed V and J ends, which lost 2 bases and 2 bases, there was a span of 4 bases. The CDR3 totals 12 residues. CDR3 sequence reads: CASSPGPYEQYF. The CDR3 DNA sequence: TGTGCCAGCTCACCAGGGCCCTACGAGCAGTACTTC.

The chain links TRBV7-8 to TRBJ2-1, with D perhaps TRBD1 (6 bases). The CDR3 is made up of 15 amino acids. CDR1 is SGHVS and CDR2 is FQNEAQ in the germline V gene. The V and J ends lost 5 bases and 4 bases respectively, with 15 bases between them. The CDR3 nucleotides read TGTGCCAGCAGCCCGAAGACAGGAGTTTACAATGAGCAGTTCTTC. Amino acids: CASSPKTGVYNEQFF.

The table lists this clone with a count of one. V is TRBV2 and J is TRBJ2-3, with D perhaps TRBD2 (6 bases). The V gene's germline CDR1 is SNHLY and CDR2 FYNNEI. The CDR3 consists of 15 residues. V lost 9 bases and J lost 6, with 22 bases in between. The CDR3 sequence: CASREGYPRGDTQYF. The CDR3 DNA is TGTGCCAGTAGAGAGGGGTACCCCCGGGGGGATACGCAGTATTTT.

V usage is TRBV6-5 and J usage is TRBJ1-2, with D perhaps TRBD1 (6 bases). The CDR3 runs 14 residues. V lost 0 bases and J 8 bases, leaving 13 bases between the germline ends. Germline assignment: CDR1 MNHEY and CDR2 SVGAGI. The CDR3 reads CASSYSGTPGGYTF. The DNA for the CDR3 is TGTGCCAGCAGTTACTCGGGGACACCGGGGGGCTACACCTTC.

The CDR3 region is CASYPGTSPNNEQFF. The DNA of the CDR3 is TGCGCCAGCTATCCCGGGACTAGCCCAAACAATGAGCAGTTCTTC. The rearrangement uses TRBV5-1 and TRBJ2-1; 9 positions match TRBD2. Germline assignment: CDR1 SGHRS and CDR2 YFSETQ. The CDR3 length is 15 residues. With 7 bases clipped from V and 5 bases from J, the junction kept 10 bases outside the gene matches.

The V and J genes are TRBV2 and TRBJ2-2; 7 nucleotides line up with TRBD2. Germline loops: CDR1 SNHLY, CDR2 FYNNEI. Trimming at V came to 8 bases and at J to 5 bases, leaving 11 bases not matched to a gene. The CDR3 has 15 amino acids. CDR3 bases: TGTGCCAGCCGGCGGGGGACCGGGTCTACCGGGGAGCTGTTTTTT. Translated: CASRRGTGSTGELFF.

The chain combines TRBV7-8 with TRBJ1-1, with D possibly TRBD1 on 5 matching bases. Germline assignment: CDR1 SGHVS and CDR2 FQNEAQ. The V end was cut by 2 bases, the J end by 1 base, with 11 bases between. The CDR3 runs to 15 residues. The DNA for the CDR3 is TGTGCCAGCAGCTTAATGCGGGGGGGGAACACTGAAGCTTTCTTT. As protein: CASSLMRGGNTEAFF.

The rearrangement links TRBV9 to TRBJ2-1; D is uncertain. V dropped 0 bases and J dropped 7 bases, with 8 bases sitting between them. The CDR3 sequence is 13 residues long. CDR1 and CDR2 (germline): SGDLS, YYNGEE. CDR3 region: CASSVGEVNEQFF. CDR3 coding DNA: TGTGCCAGCAGCGTAGGGGAAGTTAATGAGCAGTTCTTC. The variable domain in full, completed from reference TRBV9 and TRBJ2-1, reads DSGVTQTPKHLITATGQRVTLRCSPRSGDLSVYWYQQSLDQGLQFLIQYYNGEERAKGNILERFSAQQFPDLHSELNLSSLELGDSALYFCASSVGEVNEQFFGPGTRLTVL.

The chain couples TRBV13 to TRBJ1-1, with a possible D match to TRBD1 (5 bases). Trimming stripped 5 bases from V and 4 bases from J, with 11 bases between. The CDR3 is made up of 13 amino acids. Germline V gives CDR1 PRHDT, CDR2 FYEKMQ (reference sequence). This CDR3 is CASSRSGGTEAFF. CDR3 sequence (DNA): TGTGCCAGCAGCCGTTCGGGGGGCACTGAAGCTTTCTTT.

The rearrangement joins TRBV5-1 to TRBJ1-2; 10 bases are shared with TRBD1. In germline, CDR1 is SGHRS, CDR2 YFSETQ. The CDR3 has 16 residues. After removal of 4 bases from V and 1 base from J, the junction contained 7 bases not matched to a gene. CDR3 sequence (DNA): TGCGCCAGCAGCGACCGGGACAGGGGATTTAACTATGGCTACACCTTC. This gives the protein CASSDRDRGFNYGYTF. Combining the CDR3 with reference TRBV5-1 and TRBJ1-2 gives the whole variable domain KAGVTQTPRYLIKTRGQQVTLSCSPISGHRSVSWYQQTPGQGLQFLFEYFSETQRNKGNFPGRFSGRQFSNSRSEMNVSTLELGDSALYLCASSDRDRGFNYGYTFGSGTRLTVV.

The rearrangement joins TRBV5-1 to TRBJ2-3; 8 bases align to TRBD2. With V trimmed by 3 bases and J by 1 base, 4 bases remained unmatched. Germline assignment: CDR1 SGHRS and CDR2 YFSETQ. The CDR3 consists of 15 residues. The CDR3 DNA sequence: TGCGCCAGCAGCTCGAGCGGGGGTGGCACAGATACGCAGTATTTT. Translation: CASSSSGGGTDTQYF.